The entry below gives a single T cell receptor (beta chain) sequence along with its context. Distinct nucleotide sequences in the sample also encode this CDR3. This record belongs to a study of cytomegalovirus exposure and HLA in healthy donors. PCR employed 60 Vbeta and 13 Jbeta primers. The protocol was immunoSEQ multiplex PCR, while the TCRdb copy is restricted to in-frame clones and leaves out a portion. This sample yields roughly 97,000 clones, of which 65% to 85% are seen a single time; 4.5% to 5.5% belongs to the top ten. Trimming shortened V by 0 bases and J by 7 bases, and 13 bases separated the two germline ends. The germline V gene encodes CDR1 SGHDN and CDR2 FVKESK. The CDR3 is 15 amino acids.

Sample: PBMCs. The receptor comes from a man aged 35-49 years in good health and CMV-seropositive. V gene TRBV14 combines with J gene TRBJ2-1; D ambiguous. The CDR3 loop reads CASSQDPGALNEQFF. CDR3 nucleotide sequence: TGTGCCAGCAGCCAAGATCCTGGAGCCTTGAATGAGCAGTTCTTC.